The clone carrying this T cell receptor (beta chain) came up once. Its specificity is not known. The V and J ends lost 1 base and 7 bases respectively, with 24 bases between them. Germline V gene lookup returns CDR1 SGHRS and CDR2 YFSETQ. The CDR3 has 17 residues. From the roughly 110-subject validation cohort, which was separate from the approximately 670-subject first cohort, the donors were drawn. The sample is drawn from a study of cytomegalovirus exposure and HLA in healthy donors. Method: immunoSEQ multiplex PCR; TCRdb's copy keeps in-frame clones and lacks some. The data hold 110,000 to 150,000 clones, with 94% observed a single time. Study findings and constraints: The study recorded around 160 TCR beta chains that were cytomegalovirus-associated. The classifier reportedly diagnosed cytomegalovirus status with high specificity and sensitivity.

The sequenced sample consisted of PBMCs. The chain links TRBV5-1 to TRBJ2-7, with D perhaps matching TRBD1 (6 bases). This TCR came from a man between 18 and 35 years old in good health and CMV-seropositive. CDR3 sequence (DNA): TGCGCCAGCAGCTTGTATCCACACCCAGGGGCAGCTGAGGAGCAGTACTTC. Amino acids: CASSLYPHPGAAEEQYF. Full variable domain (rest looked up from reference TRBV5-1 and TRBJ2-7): KAGVTQTPRYLIKTRGQQVTLSCSPISGHRSVSWYQQTPGQGLQFLFEYFSETQRNKGNFPGRFSGRQFSNSRSEMNVSTLELGDSALYLCASSLYPHPGAAEEQYFGPGTRLTVT.